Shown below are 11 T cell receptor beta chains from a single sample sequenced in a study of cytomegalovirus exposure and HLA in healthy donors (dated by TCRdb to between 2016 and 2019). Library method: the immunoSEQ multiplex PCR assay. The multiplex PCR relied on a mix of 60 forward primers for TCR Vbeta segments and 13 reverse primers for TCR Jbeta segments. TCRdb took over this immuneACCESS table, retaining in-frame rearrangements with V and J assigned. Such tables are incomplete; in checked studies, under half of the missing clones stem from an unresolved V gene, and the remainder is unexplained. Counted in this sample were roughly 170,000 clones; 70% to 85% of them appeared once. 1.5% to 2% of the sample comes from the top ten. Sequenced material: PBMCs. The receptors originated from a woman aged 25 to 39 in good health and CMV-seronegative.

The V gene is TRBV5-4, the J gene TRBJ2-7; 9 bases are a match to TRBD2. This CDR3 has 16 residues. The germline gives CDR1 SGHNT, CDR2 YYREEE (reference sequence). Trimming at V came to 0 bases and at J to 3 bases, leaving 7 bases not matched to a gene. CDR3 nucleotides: TGTGCCAGCAGCTTGGGAGCTAGCGGGGCCATCTACGAGCAGTACTTC. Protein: CASSLGASGAIYEQYF. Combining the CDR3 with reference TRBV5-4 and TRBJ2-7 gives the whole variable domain ETGVTQSPTHLIKTRGQQVTLRCSSQSGHNTVSWYQQALGQGPQFIFQYYREEENGRGNFPPRFSGLQFPNYSSELNVNALELDDSALYLCASSLGASGAIYEQYFGPGTRLTVT.

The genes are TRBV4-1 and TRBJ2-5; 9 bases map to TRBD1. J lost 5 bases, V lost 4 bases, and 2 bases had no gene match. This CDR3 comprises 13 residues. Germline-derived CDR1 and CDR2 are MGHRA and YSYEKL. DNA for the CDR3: TGCGCCAGCAGCCTAACAGGGGGCGAGACCCAGTACTTC. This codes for CASSLTGGETQYF.

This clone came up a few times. This CDR3 is CASSLARNSGDGELFF. CDR3 nucleotides: TGTGCCAGCAGCTTAGCGCGGAATAGCGGGGACGGGGAGCTGTTTTTT. The chain recombines TRBV7-9 with TRBJ2-2; 8 positions agree with TRBD2. Germline assignment: CDR1 SEHNR and CDR2 FQNEAQ (reference sequence). The CDR3 runs to 16 residues. V shed 0 bases, J shed 7 bases, and the junction held 7 bases outside the gene matches.

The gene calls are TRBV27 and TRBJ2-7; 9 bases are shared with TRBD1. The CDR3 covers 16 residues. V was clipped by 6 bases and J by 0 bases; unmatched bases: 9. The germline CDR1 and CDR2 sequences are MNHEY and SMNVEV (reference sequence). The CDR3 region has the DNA TGTGCCAGCAGCTACGGGCCGGGACAGGGCTCCTACGAGCAGTACTTC. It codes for CASSYGPGQGSYEQYF.

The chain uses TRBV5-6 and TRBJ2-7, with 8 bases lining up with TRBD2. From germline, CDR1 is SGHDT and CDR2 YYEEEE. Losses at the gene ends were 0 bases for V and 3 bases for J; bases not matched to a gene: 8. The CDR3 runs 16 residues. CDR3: CASSLDTGGALYEQYF. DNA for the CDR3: TGTGCCAGCAGCTTGGATACGGGGGGGGCCCTCTACGAGCAGTACTTC. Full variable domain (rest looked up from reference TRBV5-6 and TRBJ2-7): DAGVTQSPTHLIKTRGQQVTLRCSPKSGHDTVSWYQQALGQGPQFIFQYYEEEERQRGNFPDRFSGHQFPNYSSELNVNALLLGDSALYLCASSLDTGGALYEQYFGPGTRLTVT.

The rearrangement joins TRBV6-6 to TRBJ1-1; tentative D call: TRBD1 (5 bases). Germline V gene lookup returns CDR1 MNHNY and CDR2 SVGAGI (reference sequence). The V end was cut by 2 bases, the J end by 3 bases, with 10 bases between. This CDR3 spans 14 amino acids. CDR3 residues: CASSYRGADTEAFF. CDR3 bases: TGTGCCAGCAGTTACAGGGGCGCAGACACTGAAGCTTTCTTT.

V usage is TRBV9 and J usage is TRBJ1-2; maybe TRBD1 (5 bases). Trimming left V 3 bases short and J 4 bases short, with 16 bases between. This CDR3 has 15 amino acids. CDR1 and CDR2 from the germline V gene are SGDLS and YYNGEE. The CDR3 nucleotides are TGTGCCAGCAGCGCGACAGCCCTCCCGCCCTATGGCTACACCTTC. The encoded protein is CASSATALPPYGYTF.

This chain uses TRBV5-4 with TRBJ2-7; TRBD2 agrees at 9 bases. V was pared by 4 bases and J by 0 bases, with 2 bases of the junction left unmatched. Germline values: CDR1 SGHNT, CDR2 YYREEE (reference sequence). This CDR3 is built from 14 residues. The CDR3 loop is CASSISGSSYEQYF. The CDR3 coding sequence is TGTGCCAGCAGCATTAGCGGGAGCTCCTACGAGCAGTACTTC.

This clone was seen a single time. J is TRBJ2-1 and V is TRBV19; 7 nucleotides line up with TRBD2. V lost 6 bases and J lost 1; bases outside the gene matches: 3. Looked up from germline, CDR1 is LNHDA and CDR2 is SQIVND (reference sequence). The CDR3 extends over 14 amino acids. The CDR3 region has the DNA TGTGCCAGTAGGGGAGGGGTATCCTACAATGAGCAGTTCTTC. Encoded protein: CASRGGVSYNEQFF.

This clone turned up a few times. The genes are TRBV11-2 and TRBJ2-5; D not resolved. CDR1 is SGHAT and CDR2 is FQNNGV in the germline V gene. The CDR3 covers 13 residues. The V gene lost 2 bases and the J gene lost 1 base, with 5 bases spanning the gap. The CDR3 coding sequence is TGTGCCAGCAGCTTAACAGTCCAAGAGACCCAGTACTTC. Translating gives CASSLTVQETQYF.

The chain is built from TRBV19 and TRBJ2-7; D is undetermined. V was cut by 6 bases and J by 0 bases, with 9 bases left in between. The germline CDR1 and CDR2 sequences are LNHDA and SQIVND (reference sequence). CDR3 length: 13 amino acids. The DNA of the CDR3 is TGTGCCAGTAGGGAAAGGAGCTCCTACGAGCAGTACTTC. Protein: CASRERSSYEQYF.